The source of this T cell receptor beta chain is a study of blood T cell repertoires in COVID-19. This CDR3 has 15 residues. Germline assignment: CDR1 MNHEY and CDR2 SMNVEV (reference sequence). Trimming cost V 4 bases and J 1 base, with 13 bases left between them. Those enrolled, adults aged roughly 18 to 90 years, came from about two dozen US areas. The study assigned cohorts using participant-reported clinical history. The method was immunoSEQ multiplex PCR; TCRdb's version includes in-frame clones alone and lacks a portion of them. This sample has 110,000 to 150,000 clones, with approximately 87% found just once.

Sequencing was done on a sample of PBMCs or T cells enriched from blood (not recorded which). This clonotype was obtained from a man aged 55 to 69 who had recovered from COVID-19. V gene TRBV27 combines with J gene TRBJ1-1; D may be TRBD1 (5 bases). This chain's CDR3 is CASSWGPKGNTEAFF. The DNA of the CDR3 is TGTGCCAGCAGTTGGGGCCCCAAAGGGAACACTGAAGCTTTCTTT.